This T cell receptor (beta chain) was sequenced during a study of radiotherapy plus CTLA-4 blockade in lung cancer. Overall study: Overall, around 19% of patients showed an objective response, while about 30% attained disease control.

Participants had chemo-refractory metastatic non-small-cell lung cancer and were treated with focal radiation plus ipilimumab CTLA-4 blockade. Profiling relied on immunoSEQ multiplex PCR, and the TCRdb table lists in-frame clones only, not all of them. Here the sample spans 25,000 to 35,000 clones, 70% to 80% being singletons. With respect to this clone: Its specificity is unknown.

General study findings and limits: Following radiotherapy plus ipilimumab, tumor-derived TCR clones expanded in the blood.

This specimen consisted of peripheral blood, obtained from a patient treated with radiotherapy plus ipilimumab. This TCR was sampled from a human donor with non-small cell lung cancer that progressed on radiotherapy plus ipilimumab.

The CDR3 region has the DNA TGTGCCAGTAGTCTCGGACGCCGGGACGGGCAGCCCCAGCATTTT. Its translation: CASSLGRRDGQPQHF. The chain links TRBV19 to TRBJ1-5, with D maybe TRBD1 (5 bases). The CDR3 length is 15 residues. V gave up 5 bases and J gave up 7 bases, with 18 bases separating them. The germline V gene encodes CDR1 LNHDA and CDR2 SQIVND (reference sequence).